These 21 T cell receptor beta chains originate from one sample sequenced in a study of blood T cell repertoires in COVID-19. Clones were read by immunoSEQ multiplex PCR, and TCRdb kept only the in-frame ones, dropping some. The sample contains about 140,000 clones, about 79% of which appear only once. Sequenced material: PBMCs or T cells enriched from blood (not recorded which). Receptor source: a woman aged 45 to 65 who had recovered from COVID-19.

The chain is built from TRBV27 and TRBJ2-1; D not certain. Trimming removed 5 bases from V and 4 bases from J, with 6 bases in between. The germline V gene has CDR1 MNHEY and CDR2 SMNVEV (reference sequence). The CDR3 has 12 residues. The CDR3, as DNA: TGTGCCAGCAGTCTAAATTACAATGAGCAGTTCTTC. Translating gives CASSLNYNEQFF.

The chain is built from TRBV19 and TRBJ1-1, with 7 bases fitting TRBD1. V gave up 5 bases and J gave up 4 bases; unmatched junction bases: 10. Germline V gene sequence: CDR1 LNHDA, CDR2 SQIVND (reference sequence). CDR3 length: 15 residues. The CDR3 here is CASSFPEGARTEAFF. The CDR3 DNA follows: TGTGCCAGTAGTTTCCCGGAGGGGGCGCGCACTGAAGCTTTCTTT.

This sequence joins TRBV6-6 and TRBJ1-1, with 11 positions matching TRBD1. Germline assignment: CDR1 MNHNY and CDR2 SVGAGI (reference sequence). The J segment lost 6 bases and the V segment lost 5 bases, leaving 2 bases of the junction unmatched. The CDR3 sequence is 13 residues long. CDR3 protein: CASSRTGGSEAFF. In DNA, the CDR3 is TGTGCCAGCAGTCGGACAGGGGGCTCTGAAGCTTTCTTT.

V and J are TRBV9 and TRBJ2-1; tentatively, D is TRBD1 (6 bases). The V gene lost 0 bases and the J gene lost 6 bases, with 13 bases spanning the gap. This CDR3 contains 15 residues. Germline V gene data show CDR1 as SGDLS and CDR2 as YYNGEE. CDR3 amino acids: CASSVAGVLANEQFF. CDR3 DNA sequence: TGTGCCAGCAGCGTAGCAGGGGTCCTGGCCAATGAGCAGTTCTTC. The whole variable domain, remainder taken from reference TRBV9 and TRBJ2-1, is DSGVTQTPKHLITATGQRVTLRCSPRSGDLSVYWYQQSLDQGLQFLIQYYNGEERAKGNILERFSAQQFPDLHSELNLSSLELGDSALYFCASSVAGVLANEQFFGPGTRLTVL.

The chain joins TRBV21-1 to TRBJ1-4; the table's D call, TRBD1, has no DNA check behind it. TRBV21-1 is noted as a pseudogene. This CDR3 spans 15 amino acids. The CDR3 sequence: CASSSRQGANEKLFF. The CDR3 coding sequence is TGTGCCAGCAGCTCCCGACAGGGGGCGAATGAAAAACTGTTTTTT.

This clone was counted a few times. This rearrangement joins TRBV7-3 to TRBJ2-1; TRBD2 aligns across 7 bases. The germline V gene has CDR1 SGHTA and CDR2 FQGTGA. The trim removed 1 base at V and 9 bases at J, leaving 6 bases unmatched. The CDR3 has 14 residues. The CDR3 DNA is TGTGCCAGCAGCTTAAGCTGGGGGGGTATTGAGCAGTTCTTC. It is translated as CASSLSWGGIEQFF.

The chain is built from TRBV3-1 (or the pseudogene TRBV3-2) and TRBJ2-1; TRBD2 agrees at 9 bases. V was pared by 7 bases and J by 0 bases, with 7 bases of the junction left unmatched. Per germline, CDR1 LGHDT and CDR2 YNNKEL (reference sequence). The CDR3 length is 16 residues. In DNA form, the CDR3 reads TGTGCCAGCACCCAGGGGCGGGGGGGCTCCTACAATGAGCAGTTCTTC. Its translation is CASTQGRGGSYNEQFF.

This sequence joins TRBV18 and TRBJ1-4, with D perhaps TRBD1 (5 bases). The V gene lost 3 bases and the J gene lost 7 bases, with 9 bases spanning the gap. Germline CDR1 is KGHSH and CDR2 is LQKENI. The CDR3 runs 13 residues. CDR3 protein: CASSPGASEKLFF. As DNA, the CDR3 is TGTGCCAGCTCACCTGGGGCGAGTGAAAAACTGTTTTTT.

V is TRBV20-1 and J is TRBJ2-7, with TRBD1 matching over 9 bases. After removal of 5 bases from V and 4 bases from J, the junction contained 0 bases not matched to a gene. CDR3 length: 11 amino acids. CDR1 DFQATT and CDR2 SNEGSKA come from the germline V gene (reference sequence). CDR3 coding DNA: TGCAGTGCTGGACAGGGGTACGAGCAGTACTTC. It yields the protein CSAGQGYEQYF.

The rearrangement uses TRBV2 and TRBJ2-5, with 7 bases matching TRBD1. CDR1 is SNHLY, CDR2 FYNNEI, per germline. The CDR3 has 14 residues. Trimming took 2 bases from V and 5 from J; bases not matched to a gene: 5. CDR3 amino acids: CASSEYRGAETQYF. The CDR3 nucleotides read TGTGCCAGCAGTGAATACAGGGGCGCGGAGACCCAGTACTTC.

The V and J genes are TRBV28 and TRBJ2-1, with 10 bases fitting TRBD2. After removal of 6 bases from V and 7 bases from J, the junction contained 12 bases not matched to a gene. The CDR3 runs to 16 residues. CDR1 and CDR2 (germline): MDHEN, SYDVKM. The CDR3 loop reads CASSPASGTSENEQFF. The CDR3 DNA reads as TGTGCCAGCAGCCCCGCCTCGGGGACTAGCGAAAATGAGCAGTTCTTC.

The chain carries TRBV5-1 and TRBJ2-1; 7 positions match TRBD1. Germline lookup yields CDR1 SGHRS and CDR2 YFSETQ. The trim removed 0 bases at V and 4 bases at J, leaving 4 bases unmatched. CDR3 length equals 15 residues. The CDR3 reads CASSLEGQAYNEQFF. CDR3 DNA: TGCGCCAGCAGCTTGGAAGGACAGGCATACAATGAGCAGTTCTTC.

This clone turned up a few times. The genes are TRBV6-5 and TRBJ2-7, with D maybe TRBD1 (6 bases). The CDR3 has 13 amino acids. V lost 2 bases, J lost 4 bases, and 9 bases lay in between. The V gene's germline CDR1 is MNHEY and CDR2 SVGAGI. CDR3 in amino acids: CASSYDRRYEQYF. The CDR3 coding sequence is TGTGCCAGCAGTTACGACAGGCGGTACGAGCAGTACTTC.

The chain couples TRBV6-5 to TRBJ1-2, with 8 bases aligning to TRBD1. CDR1 and CDR2 from the germline V gene are MNHEY and SVGAGI. Trimming at V came to 6 bases and at J to 13 bases, leaving 13 bases not matched to a gene. This CDR3 region has 13 residues. In DNA form, the CDR3 reads TGTGCCAGCAGAACTCCGGGACAGGTGATATGCACCTTC. This codes for CASRTPGQVICTF.

The CDR3 region has the DNA TGTGCCAGCAGTTTGCAAGTACGGGGGCAGTTCTTC. This sequence encodes CASSLQVRGQFF. The rearrangement joins TRBV12-3 or TRBV12-4 to TRBJ2-1; the D gene is possibly TRBD2 (5 bases). The CDR3 is 12 residues long. V was shortened by 3 bases and J by 12 bases, with 12 bases between the two germline ends.

The chain uses TRBV6-5 and TRBJ2-7, with 8 positions matching TRBD2. The germline CDR1 and CDR2 sequences are MNHEY and SVGAGI. The CDR3 runs 14 residues. J lost 0 bases, V lost 5 bases, and 3 bases had no gene match. Here the CDR3 DNA reads TGTGCCAGCAGTCTCGGGAGGGCCTCCTACGAGCAGTACTTC. This gives the protein CASSLGRASYEQYF.

The chain has TRBV5-1 and TRBJ2-7; possibly TRBD2 for D (6 bases). Per germline, CDR1 SGHRS and CDR2 YFSETQ. Trimming cost V 5 bases and J 3 bases, with 15 bases left between them. This CDR3 has 14 residues. CDR3 sequence (DNA): TGCGCCAGCAGGGCGGGACTCCTGATCTACGAGCAGTACTTC. It translates to CASRAGLLIYEQYF.

The J gene is TRBJ1-1, the V gene TRBV7-3; D may be TRBD1 (6 bases). In germline, CDR1 is SGHTA, CDR2 FQGTGA. CDR3 length equals 14 residues. The V end was cut by 4 bases, the J end by 0 bases, with 9 bases between. For the CDR3, the DNA is TGTGCCAGCAGCTCCAGGGGTATGAACACTGAAGCTTTCTTT. Protein: CASSSRGMNTEAFF.

This chain connects TRBV30 to TRBJ2-5, with TRBD2 identical over 16 bases. CDR3 size: 14 residues. With 5 bases clipped from V and 5 bases from J, the junction kept 2 bases outside the gene matches. Germline V gives CDR1 GTSNPN, CDR2 SVGIG (reference sequence). CDR3 DNA sequence: TGTGCCTGGGGGACTAGCGGGAGGGGTGAGACCCAGTACTTC. Translating gives CAWGTSGRGETQYF.

The J gene is TRBJ2-7, the V gene TRBV7-9; 13 bases are shared with TRBD2. The CDR3 length is 18 residues. Germline V lookup: CDR1 SEHNR, CDR2 FQNEAQ (reference sequence). V lost 0 bases and J lost 3; bases outside the gene matches: 8. The CDR3, as DNA: TGTGCCAGCAGCTTAGCGCGGGGACTAGCGGGAACTAACTACGAGCAGTACTTC. It codes for CASSLARGLAGTNYEQYF. The full variable domain, in which reference TRBV7-9 and TRBJ2-7 provide the parts outside the CDR3, is DTGVSQNPRHKITKRGQNVTFRCDPISEHNRLYWYRQTLGQGPEFLTYFQNEAQLEKSRLLSDRFSAERPKGSFSTLEIQRTEQGDSAMYLCASSLARGLAGTNYEQYFGPGTRLTVT.

The CDR3 DNA is TGTGCCAGCAGCTCAGGACAGGATAGCTATAGCAATCAGCCCCAGCATTTT. Amino acids: CASSSGQDSYSNQPQHF. V and J are TRBV5-6 and TRBJ1-5; TRBD1 agrees at 7 bases. Per germline, CDR1 SGHDT and CDR2 YYEEEE. This CDR3 is built from 17 residues. The V gene end was trimmed by 3 bases and the J gene end by 0 bases; junction bases not matched to a gene: 9.